These 6 T cell receptor beta chains were sequenced from one sample in a study of shared clonotypes between healthy human individuals. Produced via immunoSEQ multiplex PCR; TCRdb's table is partial and in-frame only. The data show approximately 2,000,000 clones, with 80% to 95% seen just once and roughly 0.34% held by the top ten. Sequences were obtained from naive CD4+ T cells from PBMCs. Subset described: CD45RA+ positively selected. Source of these receptors: a man aged 18 to 29 in good health. Some clones in this sample may be carry-over from other donors' samples.

The chain carries TRBV30 and TRBJ2-3; weak D call: TRBD2 (5 bases). Trimming removed 0 bases from V and 4 bases from J, with 11 bases in between. The length of the CDR3 is 14 residues. Germline lookup yields CDR1 GTSNPN and CDR2 SVGIG (reference sequence). CDR3: CAWSVGGSPDTQYF. CDR3 nucleotide sequence: TGTGCCTGGAGTGTCGGTGGGAGCCCAGATACGCAGTATTTT.

The chain has TRBV6-1 and TRBJ2-5; 10 positions agree with TRBD2. CDR1 is MNHNS and CDR2 is SASEGT in the germline V gene. CDR3 size: 15 residues. V shed 6 bases and J 7 bases; nucleotides not matched to a gene: 11. The CDR3 loop is CASRAELAGLGTQYF. The CDR3 DNA is TGTGCCAGCAGGGCAGAACTAGCGGGGCTGGGGACCCAGTACTTC.

This clone is a singleton in its sample. The genes are TRBV5-8 and TRBJ2-7, with D perhaps matching TRBD1 (6 bases). Trimming took off 4 bases at V and 6 bases at J, with 14 bases between the two ends. Per germline, CDR1 SGHTS and CDR2 YDEGEE. This CDR3 has 13 amino acids. CDR3 loop: CASSPTRGGEQYF. The DNA of the CDR3 is TGTGCCAGCAGCCCCACCAGGGGTGGCGAGCAGTACTTC.

The CDR3 here is CASSYRGLRFHTQYF. The CDR3 DNA sequence: TGTGCCAGCAGTTACAGGGGACTTCGCTTTCATACGCAGTATTTT. The chain recombines TRBV5-6 with TRBJ2-3; D perhaps matches TRBD1 (7 bases). Germline loops: CDR1 SGHDT, CDR2 YYEEEE. CDR3 length: 15 residues. The germline V and J ends were trimmed by 5 bases and 7 bases, with 20 bases remaining between them. Complete variable domain (other parts from reference TRBV5-6 and TRBJ2-3): DAGVTQSPTHLIKTRGQQVTLRCSPKSGHDTVSWYQQALGQGPQFIFQYYEEEERQRGNFPDRFSGHQFPNYSSELNVNALLLGDSALYLCASSYRGLRFHTQYFGPGTRLTVL.

The chain links TRBV18 to TRBJ2-5, with 7 bases matching TRBD1. The CDR3 spans 15 residues. Trimming removed 2 bases from V and 2 bases from J; junction bases left unmatched: 5. Germline V lookup: CDR1 KGHSH, CDR2 LQKENI. The CDR3: CASSPRTGLQETQYF. CDR3 DNA sequence: TGTGCCAGCTCACCAAGGACAGGCCTACAAGAGACCCAGTACTTC. The full variable domain, in which reference TRBV18 and TRBJ2-5 provide the parts outside the CDR3, is NAGVMQNPRHLVRRRGQEARLRCSPMKGHSHVYWYRQLPEEGLKFMVYLQKENIIDESGMPKERFSAEFPKEGPSILRIQQVVRGDSAAYFCASSPRTGLQETQYFGPGTRLLVL.

V and J are TRBV28 and TRBJ1-2, with D unresolved. This CDR3 has 13 residues. V gave up 1 base and J gave up 7 bases, with 10 bases separating them. CDR1 MDHEN and CDR2 SYDVKM come from the germline V gene. The CDR3 DNA follows: TGTGCCAGCAGTTTATTCGCCGAGGGTGGCTACACCTTC. Residues: CASSLFAEGGYTF.